This entry concerns a single T cell receptor (beta chain). What it recognizes is unknown. Phenotypically, naive CD8+ T cells corresponded to CD45RO-CCR7+CD27+CD95-. Germline V CDR1 and CDR2: SGHKS, YYEKEE (reference sequence). The CDR3 extends over 11 amino acids. The data are from a study of CXCR3-negative and CXCR3-positive naive CD8 T cells. The overall study: Roughly 1.5 +/- 0.3 million TRB reads came from each library, giving around 140 million in total.

Findings and caveats of the study: Similarly elevated diversity marked both naive subsets, with memory CD8+ cells showing far lower diversity. The study found more hydrophobic TRB CDR3s in CXCR3-positive naive cells than in CXCR3-negative naive cells.

TRB cDNA libraries were made by UMI-labeled 5' RACE. TCRdb re-called the 5' RACE reads and shows each CDR3 protein once, DNA omitted. This repertoire includes approximately 62,000 distinct CDR3 sequences. Input material: naive CXCR3- CD8+ T cells from blood. Documented subset: CD45RO-CCR7+CD27+CD95- naive CD8+ T cells lacking CXCR3 (TNR3-). The sequence was obtained from a human donor in good health. Some clones in this sample may be carry-over from other donors' samples. The rearrangement joins TRBV5-5 to TRBJ2-4. This CDR3 is CASSLVNIQYF. Full variable domain (rest looked up from reference TRBV5-5 and TRBJ2-4): DAGVTQSPTHLIKTRGQQVTLRCSPISGHKSVSWYQQVLGQGPQFIFQYYEKEERGRGNFPDRFSARQFPNYSSELNVNALLLGDSALYLCASSLVNIQYFGAGTRLSVL.